This TCR beta chain was recorded in a study of shared clonotypes between healthy human individuals. In its sample, this clone was seen once. The CDR3 loop spans 14 amino acids. After removal of 2 bases from V and 6 bases from J, the junction contained 6 bases not matched to a gene. Per the germline V gene, CDR1 is MNHEY and CDR2 is SMNVEV (reference sequence). Measured with immunoSEQ multiplex PCR; TCRdb has only the in-frame clones, and not every one. Among some 2,400,000 clones listed, approximately 94% were seen once. The receptor was derived from a man younger than 30 in good health. Sequenced material: naive CD4+ T cells sorted from blood. The subset denotes: CD45RA+ positively selected. The V call is TRBV27, the J call TRBJ1-1, with 7 bases fitting TRBD1. For the CDR3, the DNA is TGTGCCAGCAGTTTAACACAGGGGTATGCTGAAGCTTTCTTT. This gives the protein CASSLTQGYAEAFF.